A selection of T cell receptor beta chains follows, all from one sample in a study of early T cells in non-severe SARS-CoV-2 infection. One entry per CDR3 protein, called by TCRdb with MiXCR from the 5' RACE reads. The sample lists 55,000 to 85,000 distinct CDR3 sequences; approximately 14% were seen once. The specimen sequenced was whole blood. The receptors come from an adult who was a healthcare worker with PCR-confirmed SARS-CoV-2 infection or an uninfected control (not recorded which). The CDR3 runs from the conserved cysteine through the conserved F or W. A D gene is named only where the DNA matches it firmly. The size field is filled for only some rows; it gives once, few, many or a size class.

CDR3aa | CDR3nt | abundance | j_gene | len | v_gene | d_gene
CASSETQGSGNTIYF | TGTGCCAGCAGTGAAACACAGGGGTCAGGAAACACCATATATTTT | - | TRBJ1-3 | 15 | TRBV6-1 | TRBD1
CASSKGEREPSRHSNQPQHF | TGTGCCAGCAGCAAAGGGGAAAGGGAGCCGTCCCGACATAGCAATCAGCCCCAGCATTTT | many | TRBJ1-5 | 20 | TRBV21-1 | -
CASSPTGVSYNEQFF | TGTGCCAGCAGCCCGACAGGGGTCTCCTACAATGAGCAGTTCTTC | few | TRBJ2-1 | 15 | TRBV3-1 | TRBD1
CASSPTTSSGAGELFF | TGTGCCAGCAGCCCTACGACTAGCTCAGGGGCCGGGGAGCTGTTTTTT | many | TRBJ2-2 | 16 | TRBV7-2 | -
CSARGMSGDQETQYF | TGCAGTGCTAGAGGGATGAGCGGGGACCAAGAGACCCAGTACTTC | many | TRBJ2-5 | 15 | TRBV20-1 | TRBD2
CASSLGLNTGELFF | TGTGCCAGCAGTTTGGGCCTGAACACCGGGGAGCTGTTTTTT | many | TRBJ2-2 | 14 | TRBV12-3/TRBV12-4 | -
CASSMALRNTEAFF | TGTGCCAGCAGCATGGCGCTTAGGAACACTGAAGCTTTCTTT | many | TRBJ1-1 | 14 | TRBV5-4 | -
CASSLDRGGGTSNEQFF | TGTGCCAGCAGCTTAGATCGGGGCGGGGGCACCAGTAATGAGCAGTTCTTC | many | TRBJ2-1 | 17 | TRBV11-3 | -
CASTGASSSYEQYF | TGTGCCAGCACCGGGGCCTCTAGCTCCTACGAGCAGTACTTC | - | TRBJ2-7 | 14 | TRBV7-2 | -
CASSPDRGRIKETQYF | TGTGCCAGCAGTCCCGACAGGGGGCGCATCAAAGAGACCCAGTACTTC | - | TRBJ2-5 | 16 | TRBV28 | TRBD1
CASNPLGAGGYTF | TGTGCCAGTAACCCGCTGGGGGCGGGAGGCTACACCTTC | few | TRBJ1-2 | 13 | TRBV19 | -
CASSALSGVNTGELFF | TGCGCCAGCAGCGCACTTAGCGGGGTGAACACCGGGGAGCTGTTTTTT | few | TRBJ2-2 | 16 | TRBV5-1 | TRBD2
CASSATMVGGEQFF | TGTGCCAGCAGTGCTACGATGGTGGGGGGTGAGCAGTTCTTC | few | TRBJ2-1 | 14 | TRBV2 | -
CASSRQVGGGNTIYF | TGTGCCAGCAGCCGACAGGTCGGGGGTGGAAACACCATATATTTT | - | TRBJ1-3 | 15 | TRBV7-8 | -
CASSLWDWDEQFF | TGTGCCAGCAGCTTGTGGGATTGGGATGAGCAGTTCTTC | few | TRBJ2-1 | 13 | TRBV5-4 | -
CAWSNTYREEETQYF | TGTGCCTGGAGTAACACCTACAGGGAAGAAGAGACCCAGTACTTC | - | TRBJ2-5 | 15 | TRBV30 | -
CASWDSYEQYF | TGTGCCAGCTGGGACAGCTACGAGCAGTACTTC | - | TRBJ2-7 | 11 | TRBV2 | TRBD1